These 30 T cell receptor beta chains were sequenced from one sample in a study of naive and memory T cell subsets. Broader study findings: Especially in CD8 cells, naive repertoires contained a few larger clonotypes, possibly CD45RA-re-expressing memory cells.

The antigens these receptors bind are not known. The beta constant-region primer was an equimolar mix of two oligonucleotides covering TRBC1 and TRBC2. Nested alpha and beta constant-region primers with the SP2 primer drove four PCR rounds on ligated cDNA. Using its own MiXCR run on the UMI-ligation and nested PCR reads, TCRdb lists one record per CDR3 protein. Of 150,000 or so distinct CDR3 sequences listed, roughly 22% are singletons. Sequenced input: naive CD4+ T cells from blood. These receptors were obtained from a human donor in good health.

The rearrangement links TRBV7-9 to TRBJ2-1; 13 positions match TRBD2. Germline V gives CDR1 SEHNR, CDR2 FQNEAQ (reference sequence). CDR3 length equals 16 residues. After removal of 3 bases from V and 8 bases from J, the junction contained 7 bases not matched to a gene. The CDR3 spells CASSFRTSGSIYEQFF. In DNA form, the CDR3 reads TGTGCCAGCAGCTTTCGGACTAGCGGGAGTATCTATGAGCAGTTCTTC.

The chain carries TRBV20-1 and TRBJ1-5; perhaps TRBD1 as D (5 bases). The ends were cut back, 3 bases at V and 3 bases at J, with 15 bases in the middle. Germline assignment: CDR1 DFQATT and CDR2 SNEGSKA (reference sequence). The CDR3 has 15 amino acids. Here the CDR3 reads CSASLPGLFNQPQHF. DNA for the CDR3: TGCAGTGCTAGCCTCCCGGGACTTTTCAATCAGCCCCAGCATTTT.

The J gene is TRBJ2-2, the V gene TRBV27, with D unresolved. Trimming pared 5 bases from V and 5 bases from J, leaving 12 bases between. The CDR3 has 14 amino acids. Germline-derived CDR1 and CDR2 are MNHEY and SMNVEV (reference sequence). Written as DNA, the CDR3 is TGTGCCAGCAGTCCCCGTCGTAGGACCGGGGAGCTGTTTTTT. Protein sequence: CASSPRRRTGELFF.

This chain joins TRBV5-1 and TRBJ2-1; D not resolved. Germline V gene data show CDR1 as SGHRS and CDR2 as YFSETQ. V dropped 4 bases and J dropped 4 bases, with 18 bases sitting between them. The CDR3 runs 16 residues. This CDR3 reads CASSPEGSRRYNEQFF. Written as DNA, the CDR3 is TGCGCCAGCAGCCCCGAAGGGTCGCGACGGTACAATGAGCAGTTCTTC.

V and J are TRBV6-6 and TRBJ1-2; possible D gene TRBD1, 5 bases. This CDR3 comprises 15 residues. Germline V gene sequence: CDR1 MNHNY, CDR2 SVGAGI (reference sequence). The V end was cut by 2 bases, the J end by 6 bases, with 16 bases between. The CDR3: CASSYKFPLGDGYTF. CDR3 coding DNA: TGTGCCAGCAGTTACAAGTTTCCCCTAGGGGATGGCTACACCTTC.

The V call is TRBV20-1, the J call TRBJ2-3, with D possibly matching TRBD2 (5 bases). The CDR3 loop spans 13 amino acids. Looked up from germline, CDR1 is DFQATT and CDR2 is SNEGSKA (reference sequence). With 0 bases removed from V and 8 bases from J, the gap between germline ends came to 12 bases. The CDR3 region has the DNA TGCAGTGCTAGAGATGCACTAGTGGGTACGCAGTATTTT. This codes for CSARDALVGTQYF.

In this sample, this clonotype turned up a few times. The CDR3, as DNA: TGCAGTGCTAGAGATCCCCAGAAGACAGGGGGCGCCGTCAATGAGCAGTTCTTC. Translated: CSARDPQKTGGAVNEQFF. The J gene is TRBJ2-1, the V gene TRBV20-1; 10 bases agree with TRBD1. The CDR3 runs 18 residues. V gave up 0 bases and J gave up 6 bases; unmatched junction bases: 14. Germline assignment: CDR1 DFQATT and CDR2 SNEGSKA (reference sequence).

This clonotype was detected a few times. The chain has TRBV2 and TRBJ2-1; D is perhaps TRBD1 (6 bases). The CDR3 sequence is 13 residues long. From germline, CDR1 is SNHLY and CDR2 FYNNEI. Trimming removed 7 bases from V and 4 bases from J, with 11 bases in between. The CDR3 sequence: CASKPTGYNEQFF. DNA for the CDR3: TGTGCCAGCAAGCCAACAGGGTACAATGAGCAGTTCTTC.

The chain combines TRBV20-1 with TRBJ2-2; 9 nucleotides agree with TRBD2. V shed 1 base, J shed 4 bases, and the junction held 13 bases outside the gene matches. Germline V gene data show CDR1 as DFQATT and CDR2 as SNEGSKA (reference sequence). This CDR3 has 18 residues. The CDR3, as DNA: TGCAGTGCTAGAGTGCGTTCCAGCGGGAGGAGTTCCACCGGGGAGCTGTTTTTT. Protein product: CSARVRSSGRSSTGELFF.

This clonotype was counted at least ten times. This CDR3 reads CASSITGTGANTGELFF. As DNA, the CDR3 is TGTGCCAGCAGTATCACCGGGACAGGGGCGAACACCGGGGAGCTGTTTTTT. This chain connects TRBV6-4 to TRBJ2-2, with TRBD1 identical over 10 bases. The CDR3 runs to 17 residues. From germline, CDR1 is MRHNA and CDR2 SNTAGT. With V trimmed by 5 bases and J by 0 bases, 6 bases remained unmatched.

The rearrangement uses TRBV14 and TRBJ2-7; D is undetermined. Germline values: CDR1 SGHDN, CDR2 FVKESK. Trimming stripped 1 base from V and 2 bases from J, with 6 bases between. This CDR3 contains 13 residues. The CDR3 loop reads CASSQVPAYEQYF. CDR3 nucleotide sequence: TGTGCCAGCAGCCAAGTTCCCGCCTACGAGCAGTACTTC.

The rearrangement uses TRBV15 and TRBJ1-5; D perhaps matches TRBD1 (5 bases). Germline V gene data show CDR1 as LNHNV and CDR2 as YYDKDF (reference sequence). This CDR3 has 15 amino acids. V lost 4 bases and J 6 bases, leaving 16 bases between the germline ends. CDR3 region: CATSTEPTASQPQHF. CDR3 in DNA: TGTGCCACCAGCACCGAACCGACAGCTAGTCAGCCCCAGCATTTT.

This clonotype appeared many times. The V and J genes are TRBV29-1 and TRBJ2-3; D is perhaps TRBD1 (5 bases). Trimming took 2 bases from V and 3 from J, leaving 6 bases between them. CDR3 length: 12 residues. Per the germline V gene, CDR1 is SQVTM and CDR2 is ANQGSEA. The CDR3, as DNA: TGCAGCGTTGAAAAGGGGACAGATACGCAGTATTTT. This sequence encodes CSVEKGTDTQYF.

This clonotype was detected a few times. The chain employs TRBV6-5 and TRBJ2-3; D is possibly TRBD2 (6 bases). The CDR3 sequence is 15 residues long. Trimming took off 2 bases at V and 2 bases at J, with 11 bases between the two ends. Germline values: CDR1 MNHEY, CDR2 SVGAGI. CDR3 residues: CASSYSREPTDTQYF. The CDR3, as DNA: TGTGCCAGCAGTTACAGTCGGGAGCCCACAGATACGCAGTATTTT.

This clonotype was recorded a few times. The CDR3 sequence is CASSPLSNPKQFF. In nucleotides, the CDR3 is TGTGCCAGCAGTCCCCTTTCCAACCCAAAGCAGTTCTTC. J is TRBJ2-1 and V is TRBV12-3 or TRBV12-4; unclear D gene. Deletions cut 5 bases from V and 11 bases from J, with 16 bases between. The CDR3 totals 13 residues.

This clonotype was seen a handful of times. The V and J genes are TRBV24-1 and TRBJ1-1, with D possibly TRBD1 on 5 matching bases. CDR3 length equals 14 residues. V was trimmed by 7 bases and J by 4 bases, leaving 15 bases between them. Germline V gives CDR1 KGHDR, CDR2 SFDVKD. CDR3 in DNA: TGTGCCACCAGGGGGGACGGCCGTTTCACTGAAGCTTTCTTT. Residues: CATRGDGRFTEAFF.

This clonotype has only a few counts. The CDR3, as DNA: TGCAGTGCTAGTGGGACTCGAGAAGCCTACGAGCAGTACTTC. It translates to CSASGTREAYEQYF. This sequence joins TRBV20-1 and TRBJ2-7, with D perhaps matching TRBD2 (6 bases). Trimming removed 3 bases at V and 2 bases at J, with 14 bases between. Germline-derived CDR1 and CDR2 are DFQATT and SNEGSKA (reference sequence). CDR3 size: 14 residues.

This clonotype turned up a few times. The chain recombines TRBV6-2 or TRBV6-3 with TRBJ1-4; unclear D gene. V was clipped by 2 bases and J by 6 bases, with 10 bases between them. Germline V gene sequence: CDR1 MNHEY, CDR2 SVGEGT. This CDR3 has 14 amino acids. CDR3 nucleotides: TGTGCCAGCAGTTACAACCCGTTGGATGAAAAACTGTTTTTT. It yields the protein CASSYNPLDEKLFF.

This clonotype appeared a few times. The chain links TRBV19 to TRBJ2-5, with D hard to call. The CDR3 is made up of 14 amino acids. The V end lost 2 bases, the J end lost 4 bases, and 11 bases lay between the germline ends. CDR1 is LNHDA and CDR2 is SQIVND in the germline V gene (reference sequence). CDR3 loop: CASSIRVAGETQYF. CDR3 in DNA: TGTGCCAGTAGTATACGGGTGGCCGGAGAGACCCAGTACTTC.

The CDR3 bases are TGTGCCAGCAGCTTAGATAGCGGGAGGGCCTACGAGCAGTACTTC. It is translated as CASSLDSGRAYEQYF. The V and J genes are TRBV7-2 and TRBJ2-7, with 11 bases lining up with TRBD2. V dropped 1 base and J dropped 2; count of bases not matched to a gene: 1. Germline CDR1 reads SGHTA; CDR2 reads FQGNSA. This CDR3 has 15 amino acids.

This clonotype has only a few counts. The rearrangement uses TRBV12-3 or TRBV12-4 and TRBJ2-1; 10 bases are a match to TRBD1. CDR3 length: 17 amino acids. V dropped 6 bases and J dropped 1; count of bases not matched to a gene: 9. For the CDR3, the DNA is TGTGCCAGCAGGTCGGGACAGGGGAGGGCTTCCTACAATGAGCAGTTCTTC. This translates into CASRSGQGRASYNEQFF.

The rearrangement links TRBV6-2 or TRBV6-3 to TRBJ2-3; D might be TRBD1 (6 bases). This CDR3 is 18 amino acids long. V gave up 2 bases and J gave up 0 bases, with 18 bases separating them. Germline V gene data show CDR1 as MNHEY and CDR2 as SVGEGT. The DNA for the CDR3 is TGTGCCAGCAGTTACACGCCCGGACAGCCAGCTAGCACAGATACGCAGTATTTT. It encodes CASSYTPGQPASTDTQYF.

At least ten counts were recorded for this clonotype. The chain joins TRBV27 to TRBJ2-1, with D perhaps TRBD2 (7 bases). Germline V gene data show CDR1 as MNHEY and CDR2 as SMNVEV (reference sequence). The ends were cut back, 5 bases at V and 1 base at J, with 15 bases in the middle. This CDR3 has 16 residues. CDR3: CASSGGGGSSYNEQFF. Here the CDR3 DNA reads TGTGCCAGCAGTGGCGGCGGGGGCTCGTCCTACAATGAGCAGTTCTTC.

This clonotype was counted only a few times. J is TRBJ1-4 and V is TRBV20-1; D gene unclear. Germline-derived CDR1 and CDR2 are DFQATT and SNEGSKA (reference sequence). This CDR3 is 15 amino acids long. With 3 bases removed from V and 10 bases from J, the gap between germline ends came to 21 bases. Here the CDR3 DNA reads TGCAGTGCTAGTAGCCCCCCCGGGTCTGTTTCAAAACTGTTTTTT. Its translation: CSASSPPGSVSKLFF.

This clonotype was detected a few times. The V and J genes are TRBV6-5 and TRBJ2-1; TRBD1 agrees at 9 bases. Germline values: CDR1 MNHEY, CDR2 SVGAGI. This CDR3 comprises 15 residues. The V gene end was trimmed by 2 bases and the J gene end by 10 bases; junction bases not matched to a gene: 9. CDR3 sequence: CASSYQSFTGGEQFF. In nucleotides, the CDR3 is TGTGCCAGCAGTTACCAATCCTTCACAGGGGGCGAGCAGTTCTTC.

This chain connects TRBV29-1 to TRBJ2-7; TRBD1 matches 7 bases. V shed 8 bases and J 5 bases; nucleotides not matched to a gene: 6. The CDR3 totals 11 residues. Germline-derived CDR1 and CDR2 are SQVTM and ANQGSEA. DNA of the CDR3: TGCAGCCCGGGACAGTCGAACGAGCAGTACTTC. This sequence encodes CSPGQSNEQYF.

This chain links TRBV6-5 with TRBJ2-5; D is ambiguous. There are 13 residues in the CDR3. Germline V gene sequence: CDR1 MNHEY, CDR2 SVGAGI. Trimming left V 6 bases short and J 5 bases short, with 13 bases between. DNA for the CDR3: TGTGCCAGCAGCGGCATGGGCCGGGAGACCCAGTACTTC. It translates to CASSGMGRETQYF.

This clonotype was picked up a small number of times. V and J are TRBV7-2 and TRBJ2-3; D perhaps matches TRBD1 (5 bases). Germline values: CDR1 SGHTA, CDR2 FQGNSA. The CDR3 is 15 residues long. With 2 bases removed from V and 2 bases from J, the gap between germline ends came to 11 bases. CDR3 residues: CASSLSGSYTDTQYF. CDR3 DNA sequence: TGTGCCAGCAGCTTATCAGGGTCTTACACAGATACGCAGTATTTT.

The rearrangement uses TRBV6-2 or TRBV6-3 and TRBJ1-1; D is undetermined. CDR3 length: 13 residues. Trimming cost V 7 bases and J 1 base, with 10 bases left between them. Germline loops: CDR1 MNHEY, CDR2 SVGEGT. The CDR3 reads CASIATANTEAFF. For the CDR3, the DNA is TGTGCCAGCATCGCCACCGCGAACACTGAAGCTTTCTTT.

The chain is built from TRBV20-1 and TRBJ2-5; D unresolved. The germline V gene has CDR1 DFQATT and CDR2 SNEGSKA (reference sequence). V shed 4 bases and J shed 4 bases, with 4 bases lying between them. CDR3 length: 10 residues. CDR3 in DNA: TGCAGTGCTATCGGAGAGACCCAGTACTTC. Amino acid sequence: CSAIGETQYF.